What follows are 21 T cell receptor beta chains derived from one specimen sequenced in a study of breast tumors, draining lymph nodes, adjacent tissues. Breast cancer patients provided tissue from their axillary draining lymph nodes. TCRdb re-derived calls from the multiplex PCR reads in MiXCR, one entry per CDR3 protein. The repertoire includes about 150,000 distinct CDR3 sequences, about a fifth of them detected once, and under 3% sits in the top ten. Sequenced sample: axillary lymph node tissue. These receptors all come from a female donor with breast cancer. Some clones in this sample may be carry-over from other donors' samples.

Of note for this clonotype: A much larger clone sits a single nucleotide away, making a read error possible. In nucleotides, the CDR3 is TGTGCCAATAGTCGGACAGGCACTCAAACAGATACGCAGTATTTT. It is translated as CANSRTGTQTDTQYF. The chain combines TRBV19 with TRBJ2-3, with TRBD1 identical over 7 bases. The CDR3 length is 15 residues. Germline V gene sequence: CDR1 LNHDA, CDR2 SQIVND (reference sequence).

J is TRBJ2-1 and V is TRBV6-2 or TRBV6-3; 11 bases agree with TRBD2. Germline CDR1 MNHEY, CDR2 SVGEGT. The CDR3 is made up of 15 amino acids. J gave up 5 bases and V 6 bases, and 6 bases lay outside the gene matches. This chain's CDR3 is CASRKGTSGNNEQFF. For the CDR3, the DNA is TGTGCCAGCAGGAAAGGGACTAGCGGAAACAATGAGCAGTTCTTC.

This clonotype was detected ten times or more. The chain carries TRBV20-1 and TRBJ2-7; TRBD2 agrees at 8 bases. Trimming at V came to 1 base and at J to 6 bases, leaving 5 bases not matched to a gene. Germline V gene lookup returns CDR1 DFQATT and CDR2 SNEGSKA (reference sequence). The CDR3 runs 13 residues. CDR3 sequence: CSARVTGGGEQYF. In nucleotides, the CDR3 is TGCAGTGCTAGAGTGACGGGAGGGGGCGAGCAGTACTTC.

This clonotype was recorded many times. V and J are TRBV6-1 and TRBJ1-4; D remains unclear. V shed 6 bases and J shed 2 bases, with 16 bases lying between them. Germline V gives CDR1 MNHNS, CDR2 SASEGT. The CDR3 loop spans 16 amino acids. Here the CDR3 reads CASRRVRGRTNEKLFF. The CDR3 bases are TGTGCCAGCAGAAGAGTTCGGGGTAGGACTAATGAAAAACTGTTTTTT.

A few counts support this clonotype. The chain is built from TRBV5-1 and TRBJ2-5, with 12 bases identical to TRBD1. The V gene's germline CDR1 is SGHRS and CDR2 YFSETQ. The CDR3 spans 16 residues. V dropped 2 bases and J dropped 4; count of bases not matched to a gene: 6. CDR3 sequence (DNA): TGCGCCAGCAGCTTCGGGGACAGGGGGCTTGGAGAGACCCAGTACTTC. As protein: CASSFGDRGLGETQYF.

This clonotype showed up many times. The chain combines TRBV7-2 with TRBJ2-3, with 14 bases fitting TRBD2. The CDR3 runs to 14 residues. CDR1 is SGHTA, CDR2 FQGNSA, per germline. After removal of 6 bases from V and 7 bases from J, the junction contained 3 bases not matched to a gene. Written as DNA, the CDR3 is TGTGCCAGCAGGGGGACTAGCGGGAGATATACGCAGTATTTT. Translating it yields CASRGTSGRYTQYF. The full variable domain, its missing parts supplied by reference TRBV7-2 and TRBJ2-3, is GAGVSQSPSNKVTEKGKDVELRCDPISGHTALYWYRQSLGQGLEFLIYFQGNSAPDKSGLPSDRFSAERTGGSVSTLTIQRTQQEDSAVYLCASRGTSGRYTQYFGPGTRLTVL.

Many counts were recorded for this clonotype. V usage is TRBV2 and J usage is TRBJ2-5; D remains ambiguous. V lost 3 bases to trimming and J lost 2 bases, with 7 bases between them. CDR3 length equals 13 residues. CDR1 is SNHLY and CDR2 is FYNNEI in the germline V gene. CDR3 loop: CASSEDHQETQYF. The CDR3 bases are TGTGCCAGCAGTGAGGACCATCAAGAGACCCAGTACTTC.

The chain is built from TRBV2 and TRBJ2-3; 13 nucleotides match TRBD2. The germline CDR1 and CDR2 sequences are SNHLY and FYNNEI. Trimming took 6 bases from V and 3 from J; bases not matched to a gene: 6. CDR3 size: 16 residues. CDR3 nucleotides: TGTGCCAGCAGCCGCGGACTAGCGGGAGAAACAGATACGCAGTATTTT. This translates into CASSRGLAGETDTQYF.

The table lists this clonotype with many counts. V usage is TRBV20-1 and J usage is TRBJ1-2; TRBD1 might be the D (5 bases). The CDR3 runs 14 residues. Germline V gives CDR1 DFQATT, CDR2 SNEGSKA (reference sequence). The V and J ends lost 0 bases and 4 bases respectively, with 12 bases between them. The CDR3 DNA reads TGCAGTGCTAGAGATCGCCCAGGGAGCTATGGCTACACCTTC. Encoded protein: CSARDRPGSYGYTF.

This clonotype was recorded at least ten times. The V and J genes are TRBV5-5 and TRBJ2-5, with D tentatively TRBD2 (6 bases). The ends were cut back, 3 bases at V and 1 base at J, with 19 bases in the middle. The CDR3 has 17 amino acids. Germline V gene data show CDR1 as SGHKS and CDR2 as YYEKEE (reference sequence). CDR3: CASSSLGRRGGQETQYF. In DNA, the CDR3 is TGTGCCAGCAGCTCCCTGGGACGAAGGGGAGGCCAAGAGACCCAGTACTTC.

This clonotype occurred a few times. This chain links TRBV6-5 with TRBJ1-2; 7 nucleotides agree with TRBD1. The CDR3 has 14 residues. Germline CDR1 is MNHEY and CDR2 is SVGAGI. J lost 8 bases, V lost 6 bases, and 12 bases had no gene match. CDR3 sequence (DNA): TGTGCCAGCAGATCGGGACAGTACCTCTCGGGCTACACCTTC. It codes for CASRSGQYLSGYTF.

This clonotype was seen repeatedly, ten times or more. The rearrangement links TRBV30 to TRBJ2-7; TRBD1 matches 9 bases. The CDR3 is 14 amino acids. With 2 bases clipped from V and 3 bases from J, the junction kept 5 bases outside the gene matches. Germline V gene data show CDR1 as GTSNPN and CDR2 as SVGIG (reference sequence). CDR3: CAWSRTGESYEQYF. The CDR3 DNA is TGTGCCTGGAGTAGGACAGGGGAGAGCTACGAGCAGTACTTC.

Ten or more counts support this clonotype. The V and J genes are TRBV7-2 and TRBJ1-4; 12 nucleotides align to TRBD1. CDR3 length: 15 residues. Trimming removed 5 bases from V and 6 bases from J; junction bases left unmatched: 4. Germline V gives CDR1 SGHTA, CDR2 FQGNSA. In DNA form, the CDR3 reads TGTGCCAGCAGCACCGGGACAGGGGGCTATGAAAAACTGTTTTTT. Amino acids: CASSTGTGGYEKLFF.

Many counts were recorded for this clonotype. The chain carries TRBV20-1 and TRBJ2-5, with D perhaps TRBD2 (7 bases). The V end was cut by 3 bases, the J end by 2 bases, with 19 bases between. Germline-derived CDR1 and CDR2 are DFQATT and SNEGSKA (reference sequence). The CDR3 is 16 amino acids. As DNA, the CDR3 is TGCAGTGCTAGTGGGGGGGGGCGGACTTGGCAAGAGACCCAGTACTTC. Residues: CSASGGGRTWQETQYF.

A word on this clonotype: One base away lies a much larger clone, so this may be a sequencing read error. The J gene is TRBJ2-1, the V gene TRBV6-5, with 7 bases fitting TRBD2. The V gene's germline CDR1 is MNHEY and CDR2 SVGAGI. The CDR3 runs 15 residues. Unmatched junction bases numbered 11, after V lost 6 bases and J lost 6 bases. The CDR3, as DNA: TGTGCCAGCAGCCCCAGGGCTAGCGGTATCAATGAGCAGTTCTTC. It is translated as CASSPRASGINEQFF.

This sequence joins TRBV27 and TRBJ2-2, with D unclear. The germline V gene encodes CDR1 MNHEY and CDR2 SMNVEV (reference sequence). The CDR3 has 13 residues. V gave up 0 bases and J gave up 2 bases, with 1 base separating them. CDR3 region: CASSLSNTGELFF. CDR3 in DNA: TGTGCCAGCAGTTTATCCAACACCGGGGAGCTGTTTTTT.

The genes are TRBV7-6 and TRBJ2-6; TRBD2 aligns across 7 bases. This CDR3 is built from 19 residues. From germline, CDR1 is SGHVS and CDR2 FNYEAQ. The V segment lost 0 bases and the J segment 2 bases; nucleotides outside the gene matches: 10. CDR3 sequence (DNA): TGTGCCAGCAGCTTAGCGGGAGGGCCTGGAGTCCCTGGGGCCAACGTCCTGACTTTC. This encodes CASSLAGGPGVPGANVLTF.

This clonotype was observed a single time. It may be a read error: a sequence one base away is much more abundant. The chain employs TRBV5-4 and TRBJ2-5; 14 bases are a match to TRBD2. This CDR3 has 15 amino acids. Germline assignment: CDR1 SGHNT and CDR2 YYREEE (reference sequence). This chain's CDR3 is CASSGTSGSFETQHF. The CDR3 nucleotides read TGTGCCAGCAGCGGGACTAGCGGGAGTTTTGAGACCCAGCACTTC.

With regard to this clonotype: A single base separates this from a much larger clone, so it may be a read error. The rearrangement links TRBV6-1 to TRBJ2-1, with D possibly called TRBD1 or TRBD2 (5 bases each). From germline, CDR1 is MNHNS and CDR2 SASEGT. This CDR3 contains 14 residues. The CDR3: CASTSGASYNEQLF. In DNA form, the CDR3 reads TGTGCCAGCACCTCCGGGGCGTCGTACAATGAGCAGCTCTTC.

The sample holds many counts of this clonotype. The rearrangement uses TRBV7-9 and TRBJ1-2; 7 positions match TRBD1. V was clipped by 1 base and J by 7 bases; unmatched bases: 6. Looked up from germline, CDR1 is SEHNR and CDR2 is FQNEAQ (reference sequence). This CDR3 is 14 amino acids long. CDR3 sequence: CASSLEGRDSGYTF. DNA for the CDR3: TGTGCCAGCAGCTTAGAGGGAAGGGACAGTGGCTACACCTTC.

CDR3 in DNA: TGTGCCAGCAGCAAAGGGGGGCGGACTAGCGGCTCTGGGGCCAACGTCCTGACTTTC. Translating it yields CASSKGGRTSGSGANVLTF. The gene calls are TRBV7-8 and TRBJ2-6; TRBD2 matches 10 bases. This CDR3 contains 19 residues. In germline, CDR1 is SGHVS, CDR2 FQNEAQ. The V gene end was trimmed by 5 bases and the J gene end by 0 bases; junction bases not matched to a gene: 10.